This note documents a single TCR beta chain sequence. Its antigen is unknown. This entry comes from a study of read filtering for tumor transcriptome and immune sequencing. Study context: By R-ISS, stages I, II and III held around 8, 15 and 7 patients. DNase treatment preceded whole-transcriptome library preparation. IR-seq gave about 3.5 to 10.27 million TCR reads per sample; RNA-seq gave roughly 75 to 1,300. Study observations and caveats: Approximately 80% of IR-seq clonotypes had one read, totaling around 3.5% of reads; RNA-seq: about 70% and 40%.

This library used approximately 370 ng RNA and molecular barcoded adaptors spanning alpha/delta and beta/gamma chains. TCRdb passed the reads through MiXCR, listing each CDR3 protein once. Here the sample spans 15,000 to 20,000 distinct CDR3 sequences, roughly 23% being singletons. The TCR sequence derives from a donor aged 40 or older with multiple myeloma. The sample was a population of CD138-negative cells sorted from bone marrow.

The CDR3 loop reads CASSRGGQGTYEQYF. The CDR3 nucleotides read TGTGCCAGCAGCCGCGGTGGACAGGGAACCTACGAGCAGTACTTC. The chain has TRBV7-2 and TRBJ2-7; 8 positions agree with TRBD1. CDR3 length: 15 amino acids. Germline V gives CDR1 SGHTA, CDR2 FQGNSA. Trimming cost V 5 bases and J 2 bases; bases outside gene matches: 8.